Sequencing of this TCR beta chain was carried out in a study of shared clonotypes between healthy human individuals. Deletions cut 1 base from V and 3 bases from J, with 11 bases between. The CDR3 sequence is 15 residues long. The germline gives CDR1 SNHLY, CDR2 FYNNEI. This table comes from immunoSEQ multiplex PCR, and its TCRdb copy is limited to in-frame clones, with some not included. The repertoire holds roughly 2.2 million clones, with approximately 95% as singletons. The rearrangement joins TRBV2 to TRBJ2-3; possibly TRBD1 for D (5 bases). Sequenced material: naive CD4+ T cells from PBMCs. Subset specified: CD45RA+ positively selected. This clonotype was sampled from a man aged 18 to 29 in good health. Some clones in this sample may be carry-over from other donors' samples. CDR3 DNA: TGTGCCAGCAGTGAAGGGGGCTACGGGACAGATACGCAGTATTTT. This encodes CASSEGGYGTDTQYF.